This entry is about one TCR beta chain. Repertoires were generated with immunoSEQ multiplex PCR, while TCRdb's copy carries only in-frame clones and drops some. The sample carries around 80,000 clones, around 94% recorded once. These data are taken from a study of technical replicates of blood from a few donors. What was sequenced was T cells isolated from PBMCs. This sequence was found in a human donor in good health.

The DNA of the CDR3 is TGCGCCAGCAGCCAAGGAGGAGCGCTACTAATGAACACTGAAGCTTTCTTT. Its protein product is CASSQGGALLMNTEAFF. The chain combines TRBV4-1 with TRBJ1-1; D unresolved. The V and J ends lost 1 base and 0 bases respectively, with 15 bases between them. The CDR3 spans 17 residues. The germline V gene has CDR1 MGHRA and CDR2 YSYEKL.